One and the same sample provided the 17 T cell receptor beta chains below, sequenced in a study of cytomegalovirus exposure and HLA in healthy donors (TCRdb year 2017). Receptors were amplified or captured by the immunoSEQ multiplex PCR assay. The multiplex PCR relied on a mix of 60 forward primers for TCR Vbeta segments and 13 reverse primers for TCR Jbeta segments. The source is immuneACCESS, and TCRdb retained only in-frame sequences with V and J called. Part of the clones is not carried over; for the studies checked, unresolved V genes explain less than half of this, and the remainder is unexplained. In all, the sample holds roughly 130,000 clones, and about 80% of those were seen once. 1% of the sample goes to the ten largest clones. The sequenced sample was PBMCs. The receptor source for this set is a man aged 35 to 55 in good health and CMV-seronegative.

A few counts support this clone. For the CDR3, the DNA is TGCAGTGCTCCCCGCGCGAATACGCAGTATTTT. Translated, it gives CSAPRANTQYF. The rearrangement uses TRBV20-1 and TRBJ2-3; D is ambiguous. CDR3 length equals 11 residues. V gave up 5 bases and J gave up 7 bases, with 10 bases separating them. The germline gives CDR1 DFQATT, CDR2 SNEGSKA (reference sequence).

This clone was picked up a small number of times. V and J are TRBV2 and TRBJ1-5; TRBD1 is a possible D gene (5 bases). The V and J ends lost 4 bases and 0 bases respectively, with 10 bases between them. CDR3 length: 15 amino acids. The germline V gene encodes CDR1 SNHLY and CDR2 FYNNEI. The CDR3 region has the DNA TGTGCCAGCAGTGTTGAACAGGATAGCAATCAGCCCCAGCATTTT. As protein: CASSVEQDSNQPQHF.

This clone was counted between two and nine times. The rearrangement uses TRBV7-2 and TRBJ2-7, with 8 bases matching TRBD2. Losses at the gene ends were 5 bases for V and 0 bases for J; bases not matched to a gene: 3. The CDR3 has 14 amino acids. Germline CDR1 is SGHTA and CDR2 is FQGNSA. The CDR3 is CASSREGFSYEQYF. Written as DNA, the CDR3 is TGTGCCAGCAGCCGGGAGGGGTTCTCCTACGAGCAGTACTTC.

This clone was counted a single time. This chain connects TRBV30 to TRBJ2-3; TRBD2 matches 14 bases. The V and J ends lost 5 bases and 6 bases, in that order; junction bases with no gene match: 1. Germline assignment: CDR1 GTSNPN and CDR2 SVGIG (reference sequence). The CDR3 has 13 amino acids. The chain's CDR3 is CAWGTSGGDTQYF. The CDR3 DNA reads TGTGCCTGGGGGACTAGCGGGGGTGATACGCAGTATTTT.

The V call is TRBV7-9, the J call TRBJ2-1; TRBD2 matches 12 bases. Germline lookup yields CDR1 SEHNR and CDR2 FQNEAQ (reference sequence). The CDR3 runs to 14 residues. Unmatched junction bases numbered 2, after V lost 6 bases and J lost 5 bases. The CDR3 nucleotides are TGTGCCAGCAGGACTAGCGGGAGTAACAATGAGCAGTTCTTC. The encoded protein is CASRTSGSNNEQFF.

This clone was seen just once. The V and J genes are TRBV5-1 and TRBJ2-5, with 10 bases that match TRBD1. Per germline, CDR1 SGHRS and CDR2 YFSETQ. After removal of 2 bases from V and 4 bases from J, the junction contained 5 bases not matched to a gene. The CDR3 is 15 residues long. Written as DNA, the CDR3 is TGCGCCAGCAGCTTAGGGACAGGGGCACGAGAGACCCAGTACTTC. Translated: CASSLGTGARETQYF.

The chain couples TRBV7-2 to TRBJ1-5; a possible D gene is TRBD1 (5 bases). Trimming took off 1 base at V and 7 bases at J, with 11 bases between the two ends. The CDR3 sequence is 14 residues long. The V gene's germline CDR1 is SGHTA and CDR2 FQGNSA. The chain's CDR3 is CASSLEAGNQPQHF. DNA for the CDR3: TGTGCCAGCAGCTTAGAGGCAGGGAACCAGCCCCAGCATTTT.

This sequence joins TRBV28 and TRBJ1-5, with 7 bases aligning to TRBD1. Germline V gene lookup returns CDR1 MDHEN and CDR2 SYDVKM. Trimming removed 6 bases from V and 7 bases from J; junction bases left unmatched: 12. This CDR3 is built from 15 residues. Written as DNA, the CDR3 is TGTGCCAGCAGCCCGTCAAAGACAGGGATGCAGCCCCAGCATTTT. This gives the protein CASSPSKTGMQPQHF.

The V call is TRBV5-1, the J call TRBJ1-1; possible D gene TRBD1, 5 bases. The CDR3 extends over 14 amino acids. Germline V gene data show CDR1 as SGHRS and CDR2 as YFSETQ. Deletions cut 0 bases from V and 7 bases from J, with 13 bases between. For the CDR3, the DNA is TGCGCCAGCAGCTTGGCATCGGGGGGTGATGAAGCTTTCTTT. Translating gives CASSLASGGDEAFF.

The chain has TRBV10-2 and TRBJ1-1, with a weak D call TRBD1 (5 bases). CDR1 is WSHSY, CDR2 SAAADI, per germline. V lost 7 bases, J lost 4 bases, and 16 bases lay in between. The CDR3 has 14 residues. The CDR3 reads CASNLQPGGTEAFF. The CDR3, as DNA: TGCGCCAGCAACCTCCAACCCGGGGGCACTGAAGCTTTCTTT.

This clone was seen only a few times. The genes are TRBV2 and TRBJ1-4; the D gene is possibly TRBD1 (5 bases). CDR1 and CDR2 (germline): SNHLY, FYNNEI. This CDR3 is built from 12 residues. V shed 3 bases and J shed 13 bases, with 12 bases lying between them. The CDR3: CASSERQHRLFF. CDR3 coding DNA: TGTGCCAGCAGTGAGCGACAGCATAGACTGTTTTTT. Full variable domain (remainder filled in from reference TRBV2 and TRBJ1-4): EPEVTQTPSHQVTQMGQEVILRCVPISNHLYFYWYRQILGQKVEFLVSFYNNEISEKSEIFDDQFSVERPDGSNFTLKIRSTKLEDSAMYFCASSERQHRLFFGSGTQLSVL.

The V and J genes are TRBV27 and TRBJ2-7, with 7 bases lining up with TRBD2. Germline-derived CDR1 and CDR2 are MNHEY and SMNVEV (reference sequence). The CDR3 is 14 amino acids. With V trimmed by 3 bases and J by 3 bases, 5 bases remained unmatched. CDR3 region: CASSLGGGDYEQYF. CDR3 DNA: TGTGCCAGCAGTTTGGGGGGGGGTGACTACGAGCAGTACTTC.

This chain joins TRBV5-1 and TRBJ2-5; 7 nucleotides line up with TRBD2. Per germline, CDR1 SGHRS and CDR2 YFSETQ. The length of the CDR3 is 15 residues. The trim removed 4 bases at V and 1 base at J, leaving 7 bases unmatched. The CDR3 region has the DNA TGCGCCAGCAGCCCCGGGGAGGGACCCCAAGAGACCCAGTACTTC. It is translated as CASSPGEGPQETQYF.

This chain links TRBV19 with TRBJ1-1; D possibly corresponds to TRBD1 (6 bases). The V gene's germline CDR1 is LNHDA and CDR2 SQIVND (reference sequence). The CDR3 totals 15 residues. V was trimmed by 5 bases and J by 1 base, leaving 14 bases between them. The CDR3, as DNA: TGTGCCAGTAGTCCCTACAGGGAGCCGAACACTGAAGCTTTCTTT. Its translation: CASSPYREPNTEAFF. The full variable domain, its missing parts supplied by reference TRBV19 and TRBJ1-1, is DGGITQSPKYLFRKEGQNVTLSCEQNLNHDAMYWYRQDPGQGLRLIYYSQIVNDFQKGDIAEGYSVSREKKESFPLTVTSAQKNPTAFYLCASSPYREPNTEAFFGQGTRLTVV.

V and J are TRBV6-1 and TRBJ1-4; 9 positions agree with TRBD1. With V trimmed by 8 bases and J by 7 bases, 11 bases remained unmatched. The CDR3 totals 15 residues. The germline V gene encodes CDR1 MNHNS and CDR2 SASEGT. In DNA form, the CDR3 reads TGTGCCAGCTTCACAGGGGGCTGGGTCGGTGAAAAACTGTTTTTT. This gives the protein CASFTGGWVGEKLFF.

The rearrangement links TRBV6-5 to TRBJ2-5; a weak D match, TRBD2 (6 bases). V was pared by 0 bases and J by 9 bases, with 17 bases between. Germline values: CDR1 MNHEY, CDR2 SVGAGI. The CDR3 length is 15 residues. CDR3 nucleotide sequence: TGTGCCAGCAGTTACTCTTTGCGGGGCCAAGGACCCCAGTACTTC. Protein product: CASSYSLRGQGPQYF.

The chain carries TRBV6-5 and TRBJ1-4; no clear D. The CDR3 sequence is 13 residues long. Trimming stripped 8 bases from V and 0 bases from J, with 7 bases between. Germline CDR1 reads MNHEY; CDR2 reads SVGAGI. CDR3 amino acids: CASSGATNEKLFF. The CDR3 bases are TGTGCCAGCTCCGGGGCAACTAATGAAAAACTGTTTTTT.